The clone carrying this T cell receptor (beta chain) was detected a few times. Its antigen is unknown. The data were obtained in a study of early T cells in non-severe SARS-CoV-2 infection. Study in general: Sequencing of unsorted whole blood was done on bulk RNA, leaving chains unpaired.

Study-wide results and limits: In VDJdb matching, anti-spike CD8 responses were favored while private and CD4 specificities went missing.

The TCR library protocol attached unique molecular identifiers to the individual cDNA molecules. One entry per CDR3 protein, called by TCRdb with MiXCR from the 5' RACE reads. This table has roughly 81,000 distinct CDR3 sequences, approximately 6% appearing once. The V gene's germline CDR1 is MNHNS and CDR2 SASEGT. The CDR3 has 15 amino acids. V gave up 5 bases and J gave up 3 bases, with 11 bases separating them. The sequence was collected from an adult who was a healthcare worker with PCR-confirmed SARS-CoV-2 infection or an uninfected control (not recorded which). The chain joins TRBV6-1 to TRBJ1-6; D might be TRBD1 (6 bases). Sequences were obtained from whole blood. The CDR3 reads CASSSGQNYNSPLHF. The CDR3, as DNA: TGTGCCAGCAGTTCCGGACAGAACTATAATTCACCCCTCCACTTT.